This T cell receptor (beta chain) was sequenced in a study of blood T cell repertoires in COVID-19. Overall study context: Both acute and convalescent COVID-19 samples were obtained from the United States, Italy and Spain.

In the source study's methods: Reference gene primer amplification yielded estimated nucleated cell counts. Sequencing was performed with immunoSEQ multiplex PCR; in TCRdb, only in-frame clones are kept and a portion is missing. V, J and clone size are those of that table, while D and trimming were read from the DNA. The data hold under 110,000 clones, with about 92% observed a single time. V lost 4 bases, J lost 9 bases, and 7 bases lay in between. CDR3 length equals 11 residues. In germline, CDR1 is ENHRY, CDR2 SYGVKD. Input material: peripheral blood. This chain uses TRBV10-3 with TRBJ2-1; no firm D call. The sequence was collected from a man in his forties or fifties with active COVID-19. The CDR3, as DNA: TGTGCCATCAGTGGAGGATTTGAGCAGTTCTTC. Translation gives CAISGGFEQFF.